The 19 T cell receptor beta chains given below trace back to one sample, sequenced in a study of blood T cell repertoires in COVID-19. Libraries were prepared by immunoSEQ multiplex PCR; TCRdb keeps only in-frame clonotypes and omits some of them. The sample holds about 250,000 clones, approximately 86% seen once. The source material was PBMCs or T cells enriched from blood (not recorded which). The receptors here all came from a woman between 25 and 40 years old with acute COVID-19.

Remarks on this clone: At one of its ends the junction is not consistent with the germline gene, which may arise from a read error. The V call is TRBV3-1 (or the pseudogene TRBV3-2), the J call TRBJ2-3; 13 bases match TRBD2. The length of the CDR3 is 13 residues. The germline gives CDR1 LGHDT, CDR2 YNNKEL (reference sequence). DNA for the CDR3: TGTGCCAGCAGCCAAGGGGGACTAGCGGGAAGGCATTTT. It yields the protein CASSQGGLAGRHF.

This clone was seen a handful of times. The J gene is TRBJ2-7, the V gene TRBV28; D uncertain. CDR3 length: 13 residues. V gave up 8 bases and J gave up 2 bases, with 13 bases separating them. Germline loops: CDR1 MDHEN, CDR2 SYDVKM. CDR3 sequence (DNA): TGTGCCAGCGGAGTGAGTATCCCCTACGAGCAGTACTTC. Translation: CASGVSIPYEQYF.

The chain uses TRBV3-1 (or the pseudogene TRBV3-2) and TRBJ1-2; perhaps TRBD1 as D (6 bases). Per the germline V gene, CDR1 is LGHDT and CDR2 is YNNKEL (reference sequence). The V end lost 4 bases, the J end lost 2 bases, and 26 bases lay between the germline ends. The CDR3 totals 19 residues. The CDR3, as DNA: TGTGCCAGCAGCCCCCCTAGGACCAGGTCGGGGGGCAGGAACTATGGCTACACCTTC. Amino acids: CASSPPRTRSGGRNYGYTF.

The chain recombines TRBV4-3 with TRBJ2-1; TRBD2 matches at 8 bases. The CDR3 extends over 13 amino acids. Germline CDR1 is LGHNA and CDR2 is YSLEER. V trimming: 0 bases; J trimming: 15 bases; junction bases outside the gene matches: 7. The CDR3 DNA reads TGCGCCAGCAGCCAAGATTCTCGCGGGAGGCCGTTCTTC. Translated, it gives CASSQDSRGRPFF.

This clone was seen just once. This chain links TRBV7-5 with TRBJ2-7; the table's D call, TRBD1, has no DNA check behind it. TRBV7-5 is designated a pseudogene. The CDR3 covers 13 residues. CDR3 loop: CARSCHRSYEQYF. The CDR3 coding sequence is TGTGCCAGAAGCTGTCACAGATCTTACGAGCAGTACTTC.

The rearrangement uses TRBV2 and TRBJ1-6; TRBD1 is a possible D gene (5 bases). Trimming removed 3 bases from V and 6 bases from J, with 9 bases in between. The CDR3 spans 14 residues. Looked up from germline, CDR1 is SNHLY and CDR2 is FYNNEI. The DNA of the CDR3 is TGTGCCAGCAGTGACAGGGTGTCTAATTCACCCCTCCACTTT. It encodes CASSDRVSNSPLHF.

The chain is built from TRBV2 and TRBJ2-7; D perhaps matches TRBD2 (7 bases). Trimming removed 7 bases at V and 3 bases at J, with 10 bases between. This CDR3 region has 12 residues. The V gene's germline CDR1 is SNHLY and CDR2 FYNNEI. CDR3 protein: CASKGGHYEQYF. CDR3 nucleotide sequence: TGTGCCAGCAAGGGGGGGCACTACGAGCAGTACTTC.

The chain links TRBV4-1 to TRBJ1-3, with D maybe TRBD1 (5 bases). With 0 bases removed from V and 4 bases from J, the gap between germline ends came to 10 bases. Looked up from germline, CDR1 is MGHRA and CDR2 is YSYEKL. The CDR3 is made up of 15 amino acids. CDR3 protein: CASSQEGAGGNTIYF. The CDR3 DNA sequence: TGCGCCAGCAGCCAAGAAGGGGCAGGGGGAAACACCATATATTTT.

The chain uses TRBV15 and TRBJ2-6, with 11 bases lining up with TRBD1. CDR1 is LNHNV, CDR2 YYDKDF, per germline (reference sequence). The CDR3 has 19 amino acids. Losses at the gene ends were 1 base for V and 0 bases for J; bases not matched to a gene: 5. The CDR3 reads CATSRVGTGGFSGANVLTF. The CDR3 region has the DNA TGTGCCACCAGCAGAGTTGGGACAGGGGGTTTCTCTGGGGCCAACGTCCTGACTTTC.

The chain carries TRBV29-1 and TRBJ1-1; the D is unclear. Trimming cost V 4 bases and J 5 bases, with 14 bases left between them. Looked up from germline, CDR1 is SQVTM and CDR2 is ANQGSEA. The CDR3 runs to 13 residues. CDR3 protein: CSVARRLATEAFF. Written as DNA, the CDR3 is TGCAGCGTTGCAAGGAGGTTAGCGACTGAAGCTTTCTTT.

The J gene is TRBJ1-2, the V gene TRBV24-1; D may be TRBD1 (6 bases). Germline V gene lookup returns CDR1 KGHDR and CDR2 SFDVKD. The CDR3 totals 12 residues. Trimming took off 2 bases at V and 6 bases at J, with 6 bases between the two ends. CDR3 DNA sequence: TGTGCCACCAGTGATTACAGGGATGGCTACACCTTC. Protein product: CATSDYRDGYTF.

V usage is TRBV7-9 and J usage is TRBJ1-2; D is unresolved. Germline assignment: CDR1 SEHNR and CDR2 FQNEAQ (reference sequence). The CDR3 is 13 residues long. The ends were cut back, 5 bases at V and 0 bases at J, with 7 bases in the middle. This CDR3 reads CASSRGSNYGYTF. The CDR3 DNA reads TGTGCCAGCAGCCGAGGCTCTAACTATGGCTACACCTTC. The full variable domain, completed using reference TRBV7-9 and TRBJ1-2, is DTGVSQNPRHKITKRGQNVTFRCDPISEHNRLYWYRQTLGQGPEFLTYFQNEAQLEKSRLLSDRFSAERPKGSFSTLEIQRTEQGDSAMYLCASSRGSNYGYTFGSGTRLTVV.

This clone was detected once. The chain uses TRBV15 and TRBJ2-3, with 7 positions matching TRBD1. V lost 1 base and J lost 0; bases outside the gene matches: 4. The germline V gene encodes CDR1 LNHNV and CDR2 YYDKDF (reference sequence). The CDR3 is 16 residues long. CDR3 loop: CATSRVVGQSTDTQYF. As DNA, the CDR3 is TGTGCCACCAGCAGAGTTGTGGGACAGAGCACAGATACGCAGTATTTT. Filled out from reference TRBV15 and TRBJ2-3, the complete variable domain reads DAMVIQNPRYQVTQFGKPVTLSCSQTLNHNVMYWYQQKSSQAPKLLFHYYDKDFNNEADTPDNFQSRRPNTSFCFLDIRSPGLGDTAMYLCATSRVVGQSTDTQYFGPGTRLTVL.

V and J are TRBV18 and TRBJ2-1; TRBD2 aligns across 8 bases. J lost 5 bases, V lost 1 base, and 10 bases had no gene match. Germline V gives CDR1 KGHSH, CDR2 LQKENI. The CDR3 extends over 17 amino acids. The CDR3 is CASSPRSTKRGNNEQFF. In DNA, the CDR3 is TGTGCCAGCTCACCACGCTCAACCAAGCGGGGGAACAATGAGCAGTTCTTC.

CDR3 bases: TGTGCCAGCAGCCCCCTTAACTCCTACGAGCAGTACTTC. Translating gives CASSPLNSYEQYF. The chain links TRBV11-2 to TRBJ2-7; the D is unclear. The CDR3 is made up of 13 amino acids. V shed 5 bases and J shed 0 bases, with 8 bases lying between them. Per the germline V gene, CDR1 is SGHAT and CDR2 is FQNNGV.

This clone was counted a single time. The chain combines TRBV18 with TRBJ2-5, with unresolved D. The V gene's germline CDR1 is KGHSH and CDR2 LQKENI. V was trimmed by 4 bases and J by 0 bases, leaving 6 bases between them. The CDR3 is made up of 13 amino acids. This CDR3 is CASSRPYQETQYF. DNA for the CDR3: TGTGCCAGCTCACGGCCATACCAAGAGACCCAGTACTTC.

CDR3 amino acids: CSAGRGVEAFF. For the CDR3, the DNA is TGCAGTGCGGGCAGGGGGGTTGAAGCTTTCTTT. The rearrangement uses TRBV20-1 and TRBJ1-1; the match to TRBD1 covers 7 bases. Germline-derived CDR1 and CDR2 are DFQATT and SNEGSKA (reference sequence). The CDR3 has 11 amino acids. With 6 bases clipped from V and 7 bases from J, the junction kept 5 bases outside the gene matches.

The V and J genes are TRBV11-2 and TRBJ2-7, with TRBD1 matching 8 bases. The junction had 11 bases not matched to a gene; V was cut back by 4 bases and J by 6 bases. The CDR3 is 15 amino acids. Germline V gene data show CDR1 as SGHAT and CDR2 as FQNNGV. The CDR3 loop is CASSSTDREGIEQYF. CDR3 sequence (DNA): TGTGCCAGCAGCTCGACGGACAGGGAAGGGATCGAGCAGTACTTC.

The chain recombines TRBV7-2 with TRBJ1-4, with D possibly TRBD1 on 6 matching bases. V was pared by 6 bases and J by 0 bases, with 14 bases between. Germline loops: CDR1 SGHTA, CDR2 FQGNSA. The CDR3 is made up of 16 amino acids. The CDR3 here is CASSPRQATTNEKLFF. Written as DNA, the CDR3 is TGTGCCAGCAGTCCTAGACAGGCCACAACTAATGAAAAACTGTTTTTT.